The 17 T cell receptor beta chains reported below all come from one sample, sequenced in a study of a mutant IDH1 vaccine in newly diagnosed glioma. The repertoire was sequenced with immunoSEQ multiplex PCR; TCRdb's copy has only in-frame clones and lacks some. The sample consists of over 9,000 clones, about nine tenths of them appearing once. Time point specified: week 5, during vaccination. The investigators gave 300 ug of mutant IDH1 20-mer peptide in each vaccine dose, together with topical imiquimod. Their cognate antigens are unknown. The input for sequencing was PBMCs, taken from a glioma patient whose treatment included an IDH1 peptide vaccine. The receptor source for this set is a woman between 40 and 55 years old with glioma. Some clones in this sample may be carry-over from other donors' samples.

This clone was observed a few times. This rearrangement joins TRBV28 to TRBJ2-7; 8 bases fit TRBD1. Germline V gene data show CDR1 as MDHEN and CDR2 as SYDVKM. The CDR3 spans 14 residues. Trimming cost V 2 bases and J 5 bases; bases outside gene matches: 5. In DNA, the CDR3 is TGTGCCAGCAGTTTAATGACAGGGGCGGACGAGCAGTACTTC. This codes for CASSLMTGADEQYF.

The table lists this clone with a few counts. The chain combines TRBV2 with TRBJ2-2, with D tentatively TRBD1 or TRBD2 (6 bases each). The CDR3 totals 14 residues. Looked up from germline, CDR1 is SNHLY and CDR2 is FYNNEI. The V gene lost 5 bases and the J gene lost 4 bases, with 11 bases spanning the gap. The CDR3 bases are TGTGCCAGCAGTCGGGGGCCTACCACCGGGGAGCTGTTTTTT. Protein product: CASSRGPTTGELFF.

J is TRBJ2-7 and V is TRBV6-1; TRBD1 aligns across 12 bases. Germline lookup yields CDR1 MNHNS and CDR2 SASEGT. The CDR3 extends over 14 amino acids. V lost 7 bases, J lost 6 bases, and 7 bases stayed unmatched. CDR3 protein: CASKAPGQGAEQYF. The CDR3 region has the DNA TGTGCCAGCAAAGCTCCGGGACAGGGGGCCGAGCAGTACTTC.

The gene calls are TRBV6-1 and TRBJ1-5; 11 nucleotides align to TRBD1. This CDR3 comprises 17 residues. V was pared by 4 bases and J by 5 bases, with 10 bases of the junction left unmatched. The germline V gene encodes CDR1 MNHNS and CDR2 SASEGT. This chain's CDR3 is CASSALLGQGAHQPQHF. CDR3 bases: TGTGCCAGCAGTGCCCTCCTAGGACAGGGGGCGCATCAGCCCCAGCATTTT.

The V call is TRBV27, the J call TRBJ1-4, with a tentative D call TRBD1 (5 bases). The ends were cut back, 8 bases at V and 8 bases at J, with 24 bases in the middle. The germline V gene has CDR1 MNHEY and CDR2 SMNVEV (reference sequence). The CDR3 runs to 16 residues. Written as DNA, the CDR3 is TGTGCCAGCGCCGACCGGGACCCTCTTCCCTGGGAAAAACTGTTTTTT. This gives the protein CASADRDPLPWEKLFF.

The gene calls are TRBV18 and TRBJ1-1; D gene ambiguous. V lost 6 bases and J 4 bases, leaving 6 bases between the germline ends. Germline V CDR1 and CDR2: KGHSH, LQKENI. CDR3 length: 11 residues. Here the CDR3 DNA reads TGTGCCAGCTCCTACACCACTGAAGCTTTCTTT. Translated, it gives CASSYTTEAFF.

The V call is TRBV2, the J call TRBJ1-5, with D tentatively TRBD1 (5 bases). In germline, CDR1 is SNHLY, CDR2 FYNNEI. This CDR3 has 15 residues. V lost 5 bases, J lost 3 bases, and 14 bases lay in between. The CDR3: CASSPVPGPNQPQHF. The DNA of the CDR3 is TGTGCCAGCAGTCCCGTACCGGGGCCCAATCAGCCCCAGCATTTT.

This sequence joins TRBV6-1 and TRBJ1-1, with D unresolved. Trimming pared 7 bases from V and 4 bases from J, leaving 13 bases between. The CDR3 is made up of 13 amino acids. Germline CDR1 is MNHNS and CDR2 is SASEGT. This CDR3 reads CASIHYLSTEAFF. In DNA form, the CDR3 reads TGTGCCAGCATCCATTACTTGAGCACTGAAGCTTTCTTT.

The CDR3 nucleotides are TGTGCCAGCAGTTCCCAGGGAGGGGACTATGGCTACACCTTC. It specifies CASSSQGGDYGYTF. This chain joins TRBV5-6 and TRBJ1-2; a possible D gene is TRBD1 (5 bases). Deletions cut 5 bases from V and 3 bases from J, with 14 bases between. Per germline, CDR1 SGHDT and CDR2 YYEEEE. This CDR3 is 14 amino acids long.

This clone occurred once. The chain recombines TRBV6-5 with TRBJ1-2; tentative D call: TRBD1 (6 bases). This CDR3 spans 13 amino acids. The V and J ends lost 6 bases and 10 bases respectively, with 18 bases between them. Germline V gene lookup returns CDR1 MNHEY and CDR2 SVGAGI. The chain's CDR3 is CASSRDRTVDYTF. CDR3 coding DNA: TGTGCCAGCAGCCGCGACAGGACCGTGGACTACACCTTC.

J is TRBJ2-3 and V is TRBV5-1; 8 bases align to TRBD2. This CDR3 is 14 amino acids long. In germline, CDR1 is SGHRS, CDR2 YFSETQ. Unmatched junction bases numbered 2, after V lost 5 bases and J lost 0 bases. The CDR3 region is CASRREASTDTQYF. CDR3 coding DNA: TGCGCCAGCAGGCGGGAGGCAAGCACAGATACGCAGTATTTT.

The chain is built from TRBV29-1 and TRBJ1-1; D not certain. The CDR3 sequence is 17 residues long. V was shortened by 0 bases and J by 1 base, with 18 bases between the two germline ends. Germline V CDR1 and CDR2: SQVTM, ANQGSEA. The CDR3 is CSVEDPGWERKNTEAFF. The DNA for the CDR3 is TGCAGCGTTGAAGACCCCGGGTGGGAGCGGAAGAACACTGAAGCTTTCTTT.

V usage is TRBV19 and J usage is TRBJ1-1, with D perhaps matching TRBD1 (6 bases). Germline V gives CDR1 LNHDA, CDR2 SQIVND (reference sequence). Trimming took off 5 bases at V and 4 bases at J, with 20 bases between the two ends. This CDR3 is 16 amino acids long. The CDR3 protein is CASSPGLGGGPTEAFF. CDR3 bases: TGTGCCAGTAGTCCCGGCCTTGGGGGGGGCCCCACTGAAGCTTTCTTT.

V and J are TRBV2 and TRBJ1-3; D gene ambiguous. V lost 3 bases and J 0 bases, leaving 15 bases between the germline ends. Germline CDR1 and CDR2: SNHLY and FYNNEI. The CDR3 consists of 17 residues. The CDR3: CASSDPDILHSGNTIYF. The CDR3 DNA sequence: TGTGCCAGCAGTGACCCCGACATACTTCACTCTGGAAACACCATATATTTT.

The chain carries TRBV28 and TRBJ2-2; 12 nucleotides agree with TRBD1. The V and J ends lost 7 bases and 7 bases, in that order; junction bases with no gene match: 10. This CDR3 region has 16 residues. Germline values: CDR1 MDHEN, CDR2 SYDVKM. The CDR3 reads CASTNPGTGGGGELFF. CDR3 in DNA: TGTGCCAGCACTAACCCTGGGACAGGGGGCGGCGGGGAGCTGTTTTTT. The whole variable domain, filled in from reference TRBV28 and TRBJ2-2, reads DVKVTQSSRYLVKRTGEKVFLECVQDMDHENMFWYRQDPGLGLRLIYFSYDVKMKEKGDIPEGYSVSREKKERFSLILESASTNQTSMYLCASTNPGTGGGGELFFGEGSRLTVL.

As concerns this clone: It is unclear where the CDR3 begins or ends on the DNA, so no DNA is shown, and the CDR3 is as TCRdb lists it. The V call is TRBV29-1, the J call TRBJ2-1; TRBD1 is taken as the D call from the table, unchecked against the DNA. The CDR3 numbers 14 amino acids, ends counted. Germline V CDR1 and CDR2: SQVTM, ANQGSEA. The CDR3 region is CSILVRKTYNEQFF.

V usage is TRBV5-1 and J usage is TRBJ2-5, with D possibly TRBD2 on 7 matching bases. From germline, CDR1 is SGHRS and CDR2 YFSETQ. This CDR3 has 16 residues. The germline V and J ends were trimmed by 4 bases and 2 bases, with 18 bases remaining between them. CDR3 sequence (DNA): TGCGCCAGCAGCAGGGGCGGGGGCGCCGTACAAGAGACCCAGTACTTC. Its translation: CASSRGGGAVQETQYF.